One sample yielded the 30 T cell receptor beta chains listed below, sequenced in a study of blood T cell repertoires in COVID-19. Sequencing used immunoSEQ multiplex PCR; TCRdb keeps in-frame clones, though not all of them. The data hold over 100,000 clones, with roughly 89% observed a single time. Material for sequencing was peripheral blood. The origin of the receptors is a human donor in a cohort sampled during active COVID-19.

V gene TRBV19 combines with J gene TRBJ2-7; no clear D gene. The CDR3 loop spans 14 amino acids. Germline values: CDR1 LNHDA, CDR2 SQIVND (reference sequence). With 6 bases removed from V and 5 bases from J, the gap between germline ends came to 17 bases. CDR3 loop: CASRLDGGSDEQYF. For the CDR3, the DNA is TGTGCCAGTAGGCTAGATGGCGGTTCAGACGAGCAGTACTTC.

This sequence joins TRBV3-1 (or the pseudogene TRBV3-2) and TRBJ2-7; 11 positions agree with TRBD2. The CDR3 length is 18 residues. V lost 1 base to trimming and J lost 3 bases; unmatched junction nucleotides: 11. From germline, CDR1 is LGHDT and CDR2 YNNKEL (reference sequence). CDR3 DNA sequence: TGTGCCAGCAGCCAAGTTCCCTTAGCGGGAGGGCACCTCTACGAGCAGTACTTC. This translates into CASSQVPLAGGHLYEQYF.

V gene TRBV10-2 combines with J gene TRBJ1-5; D may be TRBD1 (5 bases). Germline assignment: CDR1 WSHSY and CDR2 SAAADI. The CDR3 totals 19 residues. Trimming took off 6 bases at V and 3 bases at J, with 27 bases between the two ends. CDR3 in amino acids: CASSETGKDVWSLNQPQHF. DNA of the CDR3: TGCGCCAGCAGCGAAACAGGTAAAGATGTGTGGTCCCTCAATCAGCCCCAGCATTTT.

V and J are TRBV4-2 and TRBJ2-3, with D possibly matching TRBD1 (5 bases). The CDR3 is 15 amino acids. The V and J ends lost 0 bases and 6 bases respectively, with 13 bases between them. CDR1 LGHNA and CDR2 YNFKEQ come from the germline V gene. CDR3 amino acids: CASSQEFGQGDTQYF. The CDR3 DNA is TGTGCCAGCAGCCAAGAATTTGGGCAGGGCGATACGCAGTATTTT.

This clone has just one count. The chain uses TRBV7-8 and TRBJ2-3; tentative D call: TRBD2 (5 bases). Germline loops: CDR1 SGHVS, CDR2 FQNEAQ. Trimming pared 3 bases from V and 0 bases from J, leaving 10 bases between. CDR3 length: 15 residues. The CDR3 is CASSLDRTSTDTQYF. The CDR3 nucleotides read TGTGCCAGCAGCTTGGACCGGACTAGCACAGATACGCAGTATTTT. Variable domain in full (rest from reference TRBV7-8 and TRBJ2-3): GAGVSQSPRYKVAKRGQDVALRCDPISGHVSLFWYQQALGQGPEFLTYFQNEAQLDKSGLPSDRFFAERPEGSVSTLKIQRTQQEDSAVYLCASSLDRTSTDTQYFGPGTRLTVL.

This clone was detected only once. The chain combines TRBV19 with TRBJ1-6; D is possibly TRBD1 (5 bases). Trimming pared 4 bases from V and 7 bases from J, leaving 17 bases between. The germline V gene has CDR1 LNHDA and CDR2 SQIVND (reference sequence). The CDR3 has 16 residues. The CDR3 spells CASSTAAGLRNSPLHF. The CDR3 bases are TGTGCCAGTAGTACTGCTGCGGGACTTCGGAATTCACCCCTCCACTTT.

The gene calls are TRBV12-3 or TRBV12-4 and TRBJ2-5; D is unresolved. V was clipped by 6 bases and J by 4 bases, with 12 bases between them. This CDR3 region has 13 residues. The CDR3 sequence is CASSDLVAETQYF. The CDR3 region has the DNA TGTGCCAGCAGCGATCTGGTGGCAGAGACCCAGTACTTC.

V usage is TRBV19 and J usage is TRBJ2-7, with D unclear. V was pared by 5 bases and J by 4 bases, with 15 bases between. The CDR3 loop spans 14 amino acids. The germline gives CDR1 LNHDA, CDR2 SQIVND (reference sequence). The CDR3 reads CASSYTAGQYEQYF. The DNA for the CDR3 is TGTGCCAGTAGTTATACTGCAGGTCAATACGAGCAGTACTTC.

The chain joins TRBV5-1 to TRBJ2-2; TRBD2 matches 7 bases. There are 14 residues in the CDR3. Germline CDR1 and CDR2: SGHRS and YFSETQ. Trimming removed 3 bases from V and 5 bases from J; junction bases left unmatched: 4. CDR3 loop: CASSSTSFTGELFF. The CDR3 coding sequence is TGCGCCAGCAGCTCGACTAGCTTTACCGGGGAGCTGTTTTTT.

In this sample, this clone turned up once. V and J are TRBV29-1 and TRBJ1-5, with a tentative D call TRBD1 (6 bases). The germline V gene encodes CDR1 SQVTM and CDR2 ANQGSEA. The CDR3 runs 17 residues. Between the trimmed V and J ends, which lost 3 bases and 0 bases, there was a span of 18 bases. CDR3 in amino acids: CSVDRNREHYSNQPQHF. CDR3 bases: TGCAGCGTTGATCGGAACAGGGAGCACTATAGCAATCAGCCCCAGCATTTT.

The V and J genes are TRBV12-3 or TRBV12-4 and TRBJ2-3; D gene unclear. V dropped 6 bases and J dropped 0 bases, with 7 bases sitting between them. The CDR3 is 13 residues long. The CDR3 region has the DNA TGTGCCAGCAGGCGAACTAGCACAGATACGCAGTATTTT. It codes for CASRRTSTDTQYF.

The V and J genes are TRBV3-1 (or the pseudogene TRBV3-2) and TRBJ1-5; 7 bases agree with TRBD1. V lost 0 bases and J lost 2; bases outside the gene matches: 7. The CDR3 sequence is 17 residues long. Germline loops: CDR1 LGHDT, CDR2 YNNKEL (reference sequence). The CDR3, as DNA: TGTGCCAGCAGCCAAGAGGAAGGGGGCGAAGGCAATCAGCCCCAGCATTTT. Protein sequence: CASSQEEGGEGNQPQHF.

This chain joins TRBV28 and TRBJ2-5; TRBD1 is a possible D gene (5 bases). The CDR3 is 13 amino acids. Trimming shortened V by 3 bases and J by 7 bases, and 12 bases separated the two germline ends. Germline V gene data show CDR1 as MDHEN and CDR2 as SYDVKM. The CDR3 DNA reads TGTGCCAGCAGTTTCGACAGCTTCGGGACCCAGTACTTC. Translated, it gives CASSFDSFGTQYF.

The chain is built from TRBV7-3 and TRBJ2-3; D remains unclear. The V gene lost 5 bases and the J gene lost 1 base, with 10 bases spanning the gap. The CDR3 extends over 14 amino acids. CDR1 and CDR2 (germline): SGHTA, FQGTGA. The CDR3 sequence: CASSASSGTDTQYF. CDR3 in DNA: TGTGCCAGCAGCGCTAGTTCGGGCACAGATACGCAGTATTTT.

The chain joins TRBV4-1 to TRBJ2-1, with D possibly TRBD2 on 6 matching bases. Deletions cut 0 bases from V and 12 bases from J, with 15 bases between. CDR3 size: 14 residues. CDR1 is MGHRA and CDR2 is YSYEKL in the germline V gene. The CDR3 coding sequence is TGCGCCAGCAGCCAAGATGCTGCGCTCGGGGGGCAGTTCTTC. This encodes CASSQDAALGGQFF.

CDR3 in amino acids: CASSSQTSGNNEQFF. CDR3 nucleotide sequence: TGTGCCAGCTCCTCTCAGACTAGCGGGAACAATGAGCAGTTCTTC. V gene TRBV18 combines with J gene TRBJ2-1; 11 nucleotides line up with TRBD2. With 6 bases clipped from V and 5 bases from J, the junction kept 6 bases outside the gene matches. Germline-derived CDR1 and CDR2 are KGHSH and LQKENI. The CDR3 covers 15 residues.

The count of this clone is one. V usage is TRBV9 and J usage is TRBJ1-2; D possibly corresponds to TRBD1 (5 bases). Germline V gene sequence: CDR1 SGDLS, CDR2 YYNGEE. Trimming removed 3 bases from V and 4 bases from J, with 7 bases in between. This CDR3 comprises 12 residues. As DNA, the CDR3 is TGTGCCAGCAGCGATCAGGGCTATGGCTACACCTTC. Its translation is CASSDQGYGYTF.

The chain employs TRBV6-1 and TRBJ1-1; no reliable D call. The V gene's germline CDR1 is MNHNS and CDR2 SASEGT. Trimming left V 0 bases short and J 6 bases short, with 11 bases between. The CDR3 has 14 residues. This CDR3 is CASSEAQVWAEAFF. CDR3 DNA sequence: TGTGCCAGCAGTGAAGCGCAGGTCTGGGCTGAAGCTTTCTTT.

This chain uses TRBV3-1 (or the pseudogene TRBV3-2) with TRBJ2-5; D may be TRBD2 (6 bases). Germline V CDR1 and CDR2: LGHDT, YNNKEL (reference sequence). V dropped 4 bases and J dropped 3 bases, with 12 bases sitting between them. CDR3 length: 14 amino acids. The CDR3 nucleotides are TGTGCCAGCAGCCCGGACTATCGAAAAGAGACCCAGTACTTC. Translated: CASSPDYRKETQYF.

V is TRBV19 and J is TRBJ1-5; 7 bases are a match to TRBD1. The CDR3 is 17 residues long. The V gene's germline CDR1 is LNHDA and CDR2 SQIVND (reference sequence). With 3 bases clipped from V and 3 bases from J, the junction kept 11 bases outside the gene matches. CDR3 loop: CASSISQGQRFNQPQHF. The CDR3 region has the DNA TGTGCCAGTAGTATCTCCCAGGGACAGCGATTCAATCAGCCCCAGCATTTT.

DNA for the CDR3: TGTGCCAGCAGCTTAGATCGGAGGGCCCCTTACCACGAGCAGTACTTC. Translation: CASSLDRRAPYHEQYF. This sequence joins TRBV11-2 and TRBJ2-7, with D possibly TRBD2 on 6 matching bases. The germline V gene encodes CDR1 SGHAT and CDR2 FQNNGV. This CDR3 is built from 16 residues. Trimming pared 0 bases from V and 5 bases from J, leaving 17 bases between.

The rearrangement links TRBV13 to TRBJ1-3; D is unclear. The CDR3 totals 15 residues. In germline, CDR1 is PRHDT, CDR2 FYEKMQ (reference sequence). V shed 0 bases and J shed 0 bases, with 6 bases lying between them. In DNA form, the CDR3 reads TGTGCCAGCAGCTTAGGTTTGTACTCTGGAAACACCATATATTTT. It yields the protein CASSLGLYSGNTIYF.

This chain connects TRBV18 to TRBJ2-2; 8 bases align to TRBD1. This CDR3 has 16 residues. V trimming: 3 bases; J trimming: 3 bases; junction bases outside the gene matches: 6. Germline V gene data show CDR1 as KGHSH and CDR2 as LQKENI. CDR3 amino acids: CASSPWTGTYTGELFF. CDR3 bases: TGTGCCAGCTCACCGTGGACAGGGACTTACACCGGGGAGCTGTTTTTT. The full variable domain, rest sourced from reference TRBV18 and TRBJ2-2, is NAGVMQNPRHLVRRRGQEARLRCSPMKGHSHVYWYRQLPEEGLKFMVYLQKENIIDESGMPKERFSAEFPKEGPSILRIQQVVRGDSAAYFCASSPWTGTYTGELFFGEGSRLTVL.

V and J are TRBV6-4 and TRBJ2-1, with D maybe TRBD2 (5 bases). This CDR3 comprises 16 residues. Germline V gene data show CDR1 as MRHNA and CDR2 as SNTAGT. Trimming pared 0 bases from V and 8 bases from J, leaving 17 bases between. CDR3 coding DNA: TGTGCCAGCAGTGACTCGATGGGAACCACAGCGGATGAGCAGTTCTTC. This gives the protein CASSDSMGTTADEQFF.

The chain uses TRBV9 and TRBJ1-1; perhaps TRBD1 as D (6 bases). The germline V and J ends were trimmed by 3 bases and 7 bases, with 16 bases remaining between them. CDR1 SGDLS and CDR2 YYNGEE come from the germline V gene. This CDR3 comprises 14 residues. CDR3 DNA: TGTGCCAGCAGCGCCACAGGAGGCAGGGGTGAAGCTTTCTTT. As protein: CASSATGGRGEAFF.

The chain employs TRBV7-2 and TRBJ2-5, with D possibly matching TRBD1 (5 bases). Germline lookup yields CDR1 SGHTA and CDR2 FQGNSA. V lost 5 bases and J lost 4, with 5 bases in between. This CDR3 is built from 11 residues. CDR3 protein: CASSGAETQYF. For the CDR3, the DNA is TGTGCCAGCAGCGGGGCAGAGACCCAGTACTTC.

This chain joins TRBV10-3 and TRBJ1-1; no definite D call. Trimming took 0 bases from V and 4 from J, leaving 12 bases between them. CDR1 and CDR2 from the germline V gene are ENHRY and SYGVKD. This CDR3 contains 15 residues. CDR3 region: CAISESYNSPTEAFF. CDR3 DNA sequence: TGTGCCATCAGTGAGTCGTACAACAGTCCCACTGAAGCTTTCTTT.

This clone has more than one count but fewer than ten. CDR3 amino acids: CASREAGGNTGELFF. DNA of the CDR3: TGTGCCAGCAGAGAAGCGGGAGGCAACACCGGGGAGCTGTTTTTT. The V gene is TRBV7-3, the J gene TRBJ2-2; 9 bases are a match to TRBD2. This CDR3 is 15 amino acids long. With 6 bases clipped from V and 2 bases from J, the junction kept 4 bases outside the gene matches. Germline-derived CDR1 and CDR2 are SGHTA and FQGTGA.

The J gene is TRBJ2-2, the V gene TRBV7-2; 9 positions match TRBD1. The CDR3 is 16 amino acids. Trimming removed 5 bases from V and 3 bases from J; junction bases left unmatched: 7. Looked up from germline, CDR1 is SGHTA and CDR2 is FQGNSA. CDR3 loop: CASSQTGGLYTGELFF. CDR3 DNA: TGTGCCAGCAGCCAAACAGGGGGCCTTTACACCGGGGAGCTGTTTTTT.

This clone came up a few times. The chain couples TRBV19 to TRBJ2-7; TRBD1 matches 7 bases. Germline trimming cut 0 bases from V and 4 bases from J; bases unmatched to any gene: 9. Germline values: CDR1 LNHDA, CDR2 SQIVND (reference sequence). This CDR3 region has 16 residues. CDR3: CASSIETGTATYEQYF. CDR3 DNA: TGTGCCAGTAGTATAGAAACCGGGACAGCCACTTACGAGCAGTACTTC.